This record concerns one TCR beta chain sequence. These data originate in a study of control samples from healthy donors and cancer patients. Only in-frame clones appear in the TCRdb table, and some are missing; sequencing was by immunoSEQ multiplex PCR. The sample has about 58,000 clones; about 90% are singletons. This CDR3 is built from 14 residues. CDR1 and CDR2 (germline): LNHNV, YYDKDF (reference sequence). With 6 bases removed from V and 2 bases from J, the gap between germline ends came to 12 bases. The chain is built from TRBV15 and TRBJ2-3, with D perhaps TRBD1 or TRBD2 (7 bases each). The specimen was PBMCs. The clonotype was recovered from a woman aged 60 to 75 with lung cancer. The CDR3 here is CATRGGGYTDTQYF. The CDR3 DNA follows: TGTGCCACCAGGGGAGGGGGCTACACAGATACGCAGTATTTT.